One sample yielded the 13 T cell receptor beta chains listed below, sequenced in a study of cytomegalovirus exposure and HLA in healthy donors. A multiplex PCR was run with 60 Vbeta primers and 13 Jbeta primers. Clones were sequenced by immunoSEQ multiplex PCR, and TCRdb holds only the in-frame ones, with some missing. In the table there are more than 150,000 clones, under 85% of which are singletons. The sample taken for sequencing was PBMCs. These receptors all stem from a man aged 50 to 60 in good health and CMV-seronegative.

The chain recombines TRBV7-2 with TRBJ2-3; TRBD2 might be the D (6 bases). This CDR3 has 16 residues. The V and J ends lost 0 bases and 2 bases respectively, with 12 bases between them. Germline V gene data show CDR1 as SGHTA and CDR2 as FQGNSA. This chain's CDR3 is CASSLARDWYTDTQYF. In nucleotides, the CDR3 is TGTGCCAGCAGCTTAGCGAGGGACTGGTACACAGATACGCAGTATTTT.

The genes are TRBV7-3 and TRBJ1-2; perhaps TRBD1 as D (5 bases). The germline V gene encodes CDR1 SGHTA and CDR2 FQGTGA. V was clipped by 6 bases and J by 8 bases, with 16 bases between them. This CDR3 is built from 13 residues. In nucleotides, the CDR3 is TGTGCCAGCAGTCTCCCCGGGGGGGAAGGCTACACCTTC. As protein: CASSLPGGEGYTF.

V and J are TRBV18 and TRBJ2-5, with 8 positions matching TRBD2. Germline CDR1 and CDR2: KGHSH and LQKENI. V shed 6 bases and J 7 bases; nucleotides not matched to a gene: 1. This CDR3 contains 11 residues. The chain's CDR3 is CASSAGGTQYF. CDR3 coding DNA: TGTGCCAGCTCCGCGGGGGGGACCCAGTACTTC.

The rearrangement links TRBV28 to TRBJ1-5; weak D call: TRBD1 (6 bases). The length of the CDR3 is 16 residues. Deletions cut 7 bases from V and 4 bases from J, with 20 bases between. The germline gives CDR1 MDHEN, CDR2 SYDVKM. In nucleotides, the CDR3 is TGTGCCAGCACTATCCCTATCGGGACACCAAATCAGCCCCAGCATTTT. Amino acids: CASTIPIGTPNQPQHF.

The CDR3 sequence is CASSQERGKLYGYTF. The CDR3 coding sequence is TGCGCCAGCAGCCAAGAGAGGGGGAAGCTCTATGGCTACACCTTC. The V call is TRBV4-1, the J call TRBJ1-2; D possibly corresponds to TRBD1 (6 bases). The germline V and J ends were trimmed by 0 bases and 4 bases, with 12 bases remaining between them. The CDR3 totals 15 residues. Germline CDR1 MGHRA, CDR2 YSYEKL.

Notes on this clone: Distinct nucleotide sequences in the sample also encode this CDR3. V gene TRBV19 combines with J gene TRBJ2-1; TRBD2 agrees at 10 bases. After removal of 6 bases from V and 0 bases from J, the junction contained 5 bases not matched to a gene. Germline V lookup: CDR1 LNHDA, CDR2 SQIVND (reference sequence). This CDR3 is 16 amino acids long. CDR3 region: CASSRTSGSSYNEQFF. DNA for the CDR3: TGTGCCAGTAGCCGGACTAGCGGTAGCTCCTACAATGAGCAGTTCTTC. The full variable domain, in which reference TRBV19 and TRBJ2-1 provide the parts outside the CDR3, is DGGITQSPKYLFRKEGQNVTLSCEQNLNHDAMYWYRQDPGQGLRLIYYSQIVNDFQKGDIAEGYSVSREKKESFPLTVTSAQKNPTAFYLCASSRTSGSSYNEQFFGPGTRLTVL.

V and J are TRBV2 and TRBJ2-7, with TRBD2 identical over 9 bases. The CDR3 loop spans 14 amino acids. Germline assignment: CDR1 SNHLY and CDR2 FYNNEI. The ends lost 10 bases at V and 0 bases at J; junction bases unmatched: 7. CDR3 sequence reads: CAIQSTSGSYEQYF. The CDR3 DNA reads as TGTGCCATCCAATCGACTAGCGGCTCCTACGAGCAGTACTTC.

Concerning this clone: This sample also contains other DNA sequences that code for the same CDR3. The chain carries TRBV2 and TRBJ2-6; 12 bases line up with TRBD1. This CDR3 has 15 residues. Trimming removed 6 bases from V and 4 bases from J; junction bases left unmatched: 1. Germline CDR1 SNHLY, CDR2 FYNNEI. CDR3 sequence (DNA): TGTGCCAGCAGGGGACAGGGGGCCGGGGCCAACGTCCTGACTTTC. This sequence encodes CASRGQGAGANVLTF.

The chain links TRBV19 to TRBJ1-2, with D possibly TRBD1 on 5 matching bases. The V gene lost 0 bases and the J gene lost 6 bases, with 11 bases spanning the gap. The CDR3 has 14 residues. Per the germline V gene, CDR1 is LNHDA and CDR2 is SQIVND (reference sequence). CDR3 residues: CASSIEGVENGYTF. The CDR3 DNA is TGTGCCAGTAGTATAGAAGGGGTCGAGAATGGCTACACCTTC.

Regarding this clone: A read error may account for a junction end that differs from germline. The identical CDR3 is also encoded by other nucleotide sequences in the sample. As DNA, the CDR3 is TGCGCCAGCAGTTATACAGGGAGCAATCAGCCCCAGCATTTT. Translated: CASSYTGSNQPQHF. The chain combines TRBV6-6 with TRBJ1-5, with a tentative D call TRBD1 (6 bases). Germline V gene sequence: CDR1 MNHNY, CDR2 SVGAGI (reference sequence). This CDR3 region has 14 residues.

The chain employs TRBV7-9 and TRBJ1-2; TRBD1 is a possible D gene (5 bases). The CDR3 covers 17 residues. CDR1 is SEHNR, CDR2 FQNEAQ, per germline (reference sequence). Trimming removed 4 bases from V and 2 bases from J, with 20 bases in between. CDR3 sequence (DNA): TGTGCCAGCAGCTCCGGGAGCAGGGAGGAGAGAAACTATGGCTACACCTTC. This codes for CASSSGSREERNYGYTF.

The CDR3, as DNA: TGTGCCAGCAGACCGCAGACTAGTTTGGCAGATACGCAGTATTTT. Protein: CASRPQTSLADTQYF. This sequence joins TRBV28 and TRBJ2-3; maybe TRBD2 (6 bases). The germline V gene encodes CDR1 MDHEN and CDR2 SYDVKM. Trimming shortened V by 6 bases and J by 4 bases, and 17 bases separated the two germline ends. This CDR3 has 15 residues.

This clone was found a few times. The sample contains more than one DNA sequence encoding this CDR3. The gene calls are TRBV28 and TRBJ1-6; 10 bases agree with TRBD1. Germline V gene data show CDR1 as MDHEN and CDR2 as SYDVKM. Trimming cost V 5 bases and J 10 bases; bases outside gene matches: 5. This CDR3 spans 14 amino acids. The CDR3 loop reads CASSPGQGRSPLHF. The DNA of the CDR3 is TGTGCCAGCAGTCCGGGACAGGGGAGGTCACCCCTCCACTTT.